The rows below give T cell receptor beta chains drawn from one sample of a study of CD8 T cells in Susac syndrome. TCRdb analysed the immunoSEQ multiplex PCR reads with MiXCR anew, one entry per CDR3 protein. The table shows fewer than 90,000 distinct CDR3 sequences, with roughly 94% occurring only once. Input material: CD8+ T cells from PBMCs. The receptors originated from a human donor with Susac syndrome. The CDR3 runs from the conserved cysteine through the conserved F or W. The D gene is left open where the match is weak. Expanded clones are given a class, and other clones once, few, many or no size at all.

V	J	size	D	DNA	CDR3
TRBV9	TRBJ2-3	NA	TRBD2	TGTGCCAGCAGCGGACTAGCGGGAGGGCCCGTAGATACGCAGTATTTT	CASSGLAGGPVDTQYF
TRBV7-9	TRBJ2-7	NA	TRBD2	TGTGCCAGCAGCTTGGGCAGGGACGAGGGAGGGATATACGAGCAGTACTTC	CASSLGRDEGGIYEQYF
TRBV2	TRBJ2-3	NA	NA	TGTGCCAGCAGTGAAGGACCCCCTAGCGCCAACACAGATACGCAGTATTTT	CASSEGPPSANTDTQYF
TRBV18	TRBJ2-7	NA	NA	TGTGCCAGCTCGCACAGTGGACAGTTTTACTACGAGCAGTACTTC	CASSHSGQFYYEQYF
TRBV19	TRBJ1-2	NA	TRBD1	TGTGCCACCCAAGGGACAGGGGATCTGAACTATGGCTACACCTTC	CATQGTGDLNYGYTF
TRBV20-1	TRBJ2-5	NA	NA	TGCAGGCAGGGTAGTGATCAAGAGACCCAGTACTTC	CRQGSDQETQYF
TRBV10-3	TRBJ1-2	NA	TRBD1	TGTGCCATCAGTGAGGACGCCTCAGGGGGACTTAACTATGGCTACACCTTC	CAISEDASGGLNYGYTF
TRBV9	TRBJ2-5	NA	NA	TGTGCCAGCAGCCCCGCCGGGCAGGGTGGAGAGACCCAGTACTTC	CASSPAGQGGETQYF
TRBV19	TRBJ2-1	NA	NA	TGTGCCAGTACCTCTTCCGGGACCCCTAATGAGCAGTTCTTC	CASTSSGTPNEQFF
TRBV6-4	TRBJ1-1	NA	NA	TGTGCCAGCAGTGTTTCCGGGCAGGGAGGGTCTGAAGCTTTCTTT	CASSVSGQGGSEAFF
TRBV25-1	TRBJ2-5	NA	NA	TGTGCCAGCAGTTTGCCTAGTTACGAAGAGACCCAGTACTTC	CASSLPSYEETQYF
TRBV25-1	TRBJ2-7	few	NA	TGTGCCAGCAGTCCGGCAGGAGCCTACGAGCAGTACTTC	CASSPAGAYEQYF
TRBV12-3/TRBV12-4	TRBJ2-2	once	NA	TGTGCCAGCAGTACCGGGCCTTACACCGGGGAGCTGTTTTTT	CASSTGPYTGELFF
TRBV2	TRBJ2-1	few	NA	TGTGCCAGCAGGGAATACAATGAGCAGTTCTTC	CASREYNEQFF
TRBV12-3/TRBV12-4	TRBJ1-6	NA	TRBD1	TGTGCCAGCAGTTCTACCGGGACAGGGGCACCCCTCCACTTT	CASSSTGTGAPLHF
TRBV4-2	TRBJ2-7	NA	TRBD2	TGTGCCAGCAGCCAAGCGACGCTAGCGGGAAACGAGCAGTACTTC	CASSQATLAGNEQYF
TRBV3-1	TRBJ2-2	NA	NA	TGTGCCAGCAGCCAAGGGTGGGCGGCAGCGAACACCGGGGAGCTGTTTTTT	CASSQGWAAANTGELFF
TRBV27	TRBJ1-2	NA	NA	TGTGCCAGCAGCCTCTCGCCGAGCGGCTATGGCTACACCTTC	CASSLSPSGYGYTF
TRBV2	TRBJ2-1	NA	TRBD2	TGTGCCAGCAGTGACAAGGTCCTAAGTAGCGGGGGGGCCTGTGAGCAGTTCTTC	CASSDKVLSSGGACEQFF
TRBV27	TRBJ2-5	NA	NA	TGTGCCAGCCAACAAGAGACCCAGTACTTC	CASQQETQYF
TRBV9	TRBJ2-3	NA	NA	TGTGCCAGCAGCGCGGGACAAACTAGCACAGATACGCAGTATTTT	CASSAGQTSTDTQYF
TRBV27	TRBJ2-2	NA	TRBD1	TGTGCCAGCTCGGGACAGGGGGCAATCGGGGAGCTGTTTTTT	CASSGQGAIGELFF
TRBV6-5	TRBJ2-5	few	NA	TGTGCCAGCAGTTACTCTCCAGGGGACCAAGAGACCCAGTACTTC	CASSYSPGDQETQYF
TRBV27	TRBJ1-2	NA	TRBD1	TGTGCCAGCAGTTCCGTACAGGGGTCGGTCTATGGCTACACCTTC	CASSSVQGSVYGYTF
TRBV27	TRBJ2-6	NA	TRBD1	TGTGCCAGCAGTTTAAGGACAGGGTGGTCTGGGGCCAACGTCCTGACTTTC	CASSLRTGWSGANVLTF
TRBV29-1	TRBJ1-1	once	NA	TGCAGCGTTGAAAGGGGTGGCGGCACTGAAGCTTTCTTT	CSVERGGGTEAFF
TRBV5-1	TRBJ2-1	NA	TRBD1	TGCGCCAGCAGCCAACTCCGGGACAGGGGGCACAATGAGCAGTTCTTC	CASSQLRDRGHNEQFF
TRBV12-3/TRBV12-4	TRBJ2-2	NA	NA	TGTGCCAGCAGTTCTTCAGGGTTGAACACCGGGGAGCTGTTTTTT	CASSSSGLNTGELFF
TRBV9	TRBJ2-1	NA	NA	TGTGCCAGCAGCGATAGCGGATTGTCGGTCGATGAGCAGTTCTTC	CASSDSGLSVDEQFF
TRBV19	TRBJ1-5	NA	NA	TGTGCCAGTAGTATACGGGATTTGGGTCAGCCCCAGCATTTT	CASSIRDLGQPQHF
TRBV4-1	TRBJ2-1	NA	TRBD2	TGCGCCAGCAGCCAAGATGGAGCGGGGAACAATGAGCAGTTCTTC	CASSQDGAGNNEQFF
TRBV7-4	TRBJ2-2	NA	NA	TGTGCCAGCAGCTTTTGGGTTCTGGACACCGGGGAGCTGTTTTTT	CASSFWVLDTGELFF
TRBV5-6	TRBJ2-7	NA	NA	TGTGCCAGCAGCTTGGGGGTTGTAGACGAGCAGTACTTC	CASSLGVVDEQYF
TRBV6-2/TRBV6-3	TRBJ2-1	NA	TRBD2	TGTGCCAGCAGTATCACTAGCGGAGTCTTTCCTGAGCAGTTCTTC	CASSITSGVFPEQFF
TRBV15	TRBJ1-1	NA	NA	TGTGCCACCGGACGGAACACTGAAGCTTTCTTT	CATGRNTEAFF
TRBV24-1	TRBJ2-7	NA	NA	TGTGCCACCAGTGATTTGGACACCCCTCGGTACTTC	CATSDLDTPRYF
TRBV4-3	TRBJ2-1	NA	NA	TGCGCCAGCAGCCAAGGGACGCTCAATGAGCAGTTCTTC	CASSQGTLNEQFF
TRBV7-8	TRBJ2-3	NA	TRBD1	TGTGCCAGCACTTGGACAGGGGGCACAGATACGCAGTATTTT	CASTWTGGTDTQYF
TRBV6-5	TRBJ2-3	once	TRBD2	TGTGCCAGCGGGGCGGGAGTGATGGAAGATACGCAGTATTTT	CASGAGVMEDTQYF
TRBV7-8	TRBJ2-7	NA	NA	TGTGCCAGCAGCTTAGAGAGTAGTAGGTACGAGCAGTACTTC	CASSLESSRYEQYF
TRBV4-3	TRBJ2-7	NA	NA	TGCGCCAGCAGCCAAGATATCGGTGGCCGCGAGCAGTACTTC	CASSQDIGGREQYF
TRBV5-1	TRBJ2-7	NA	NA	TGCGCCAGCAGCCAGTCCGACTACGAGCAGTACTTC	CASSQSDYEQYF